This TCR beta chain was recovered during a study of blood T cell repertoires in COVID-19. For the study at large: Researchers got acute and convalescent COVID-19 samples from the United States, Italy and Spain. The analysed material was cDNA or gDNA that came from T cells, B-cell-depleted T cells, or PBMCs.

A few counts support this clone. Only in-frame clones appear in the TCRdb table, and some are missing; sequencing was by immunoSEQ multiplex PCR. The sample carries a few hundred thousand clones, approximately 89% recorded once. Germline values: CDR1 SGHTA, CDR2 FQGNSA. This CDR3 has 13 residues. V lost 4 bases, J lost 4 bases, and 8 bases lay in between. This receptor was obtained from a woman between 40 and 50 years old who had recovered from COVID-19. The sequenced sample was PBMCs or T cells enriched from blood (not recorded which). This chain links TRBV7-2 with TRBJ1-3; a weak D match, TRBD1 (6 bases). CDR3 nucleotides: TGTGCCAGCAGCTCAGGGGTCGGAAACACCATATATTTT. Residues: CASSSGVGNTIYF.